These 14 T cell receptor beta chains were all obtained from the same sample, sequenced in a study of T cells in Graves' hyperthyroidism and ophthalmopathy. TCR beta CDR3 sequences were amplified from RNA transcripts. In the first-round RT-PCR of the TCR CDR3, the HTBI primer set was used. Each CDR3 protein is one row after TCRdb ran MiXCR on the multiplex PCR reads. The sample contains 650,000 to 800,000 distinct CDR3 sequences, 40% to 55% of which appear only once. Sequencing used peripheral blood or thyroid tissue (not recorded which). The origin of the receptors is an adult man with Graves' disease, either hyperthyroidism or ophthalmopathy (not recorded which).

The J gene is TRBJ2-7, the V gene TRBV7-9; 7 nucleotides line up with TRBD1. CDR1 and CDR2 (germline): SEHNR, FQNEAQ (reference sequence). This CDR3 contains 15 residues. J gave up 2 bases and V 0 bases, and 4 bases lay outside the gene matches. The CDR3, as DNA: TGTGCCAGCAGCTTAGCCGGGACAGAAGCCTACGAGCAGTACTTC. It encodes CASSLAGTEAYEQYF.

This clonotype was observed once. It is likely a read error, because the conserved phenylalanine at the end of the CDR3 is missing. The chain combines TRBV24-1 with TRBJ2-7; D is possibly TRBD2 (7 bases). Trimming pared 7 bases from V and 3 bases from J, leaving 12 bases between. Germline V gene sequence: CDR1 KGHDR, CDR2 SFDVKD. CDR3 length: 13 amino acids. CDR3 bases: TGTGCCACCAGCAATAGGGGGGGCTACGAGCAGTACCTC. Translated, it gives CATSNRGGYEQYL.

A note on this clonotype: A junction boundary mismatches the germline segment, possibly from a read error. CDR3 DNA: TGTGACAGCAGTCCCCGGACAGGGAGTAATGAAAAACTGTTTTTT. Translated: CDSSPRTGSNEKLFF. This chain connects TRBV2 to TRBJ1-4; 8 bases map to TRBD1. Germline CDR1 reads SNHLY; CDR2 reads FYNNEI. This CDR3 spans 15 amino acids.

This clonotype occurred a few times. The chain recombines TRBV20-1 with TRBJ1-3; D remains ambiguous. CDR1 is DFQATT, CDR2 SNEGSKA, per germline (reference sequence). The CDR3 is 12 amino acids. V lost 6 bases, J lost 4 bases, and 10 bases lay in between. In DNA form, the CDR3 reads TGCAGTGCACAACAGTCCGGAAACACCATATATTTT. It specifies CSAQQSGNTIYF.

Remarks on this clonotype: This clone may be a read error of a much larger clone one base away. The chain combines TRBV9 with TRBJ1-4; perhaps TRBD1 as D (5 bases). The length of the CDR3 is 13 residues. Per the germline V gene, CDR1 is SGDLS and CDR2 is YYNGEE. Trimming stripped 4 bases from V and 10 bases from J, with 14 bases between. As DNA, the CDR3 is TGTGCCAGCAGCATAGCGGGGGAGGGAAAACTGTTTTTT. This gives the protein CASSIAGEGKLFF.

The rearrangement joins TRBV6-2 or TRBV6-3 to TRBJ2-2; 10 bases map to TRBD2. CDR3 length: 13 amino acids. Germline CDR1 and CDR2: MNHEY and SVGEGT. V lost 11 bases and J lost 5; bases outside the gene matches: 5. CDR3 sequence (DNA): TGTGCCTTGCAGCGGGAGGGAACCGGGGAGCTGTTTTTT. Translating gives CALQREGTGELFF.

The CDR3 region is CSASPLAGSYEQYF. CDR3 sequence (DNA): TGCAGTGCTAGTCCCCTAGCGGGGTCCTACGAGCAGTACTTC. The chain has TRBV20-1 and TRBJ2-7; 9 bases match TRBD2. The CDR3 loop spans 14 amino acids. V was pared by 3 bases and J by 1 base, with 4 bases of the junction left unmatched. The germline gives CDR1 DFQATT, CDR2 SNEGSKA (reference sequence).

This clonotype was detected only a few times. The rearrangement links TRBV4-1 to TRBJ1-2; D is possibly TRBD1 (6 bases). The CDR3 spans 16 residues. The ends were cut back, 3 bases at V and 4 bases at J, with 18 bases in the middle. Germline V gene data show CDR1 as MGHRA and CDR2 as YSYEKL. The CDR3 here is CASSHTRGQNSYGYTF. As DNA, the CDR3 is TGCGCCAGCAGCCATACCAGAGGACAGAACAGCTATGGCTACACCTTC.

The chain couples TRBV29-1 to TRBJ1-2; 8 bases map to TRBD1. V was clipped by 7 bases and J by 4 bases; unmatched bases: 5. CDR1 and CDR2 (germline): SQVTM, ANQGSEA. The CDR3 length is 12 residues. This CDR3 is CSGTTGVYGYTF. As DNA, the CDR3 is TGCAGCGGTACGACAGGGGTCTATGGCTACACCTTC.

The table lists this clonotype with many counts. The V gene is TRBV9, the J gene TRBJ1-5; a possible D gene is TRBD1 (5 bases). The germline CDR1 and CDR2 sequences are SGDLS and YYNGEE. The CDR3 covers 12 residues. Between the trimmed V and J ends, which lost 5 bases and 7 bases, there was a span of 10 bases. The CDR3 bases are TGTGCCAGCAGTGTTGGGGGGCAGCCCCAGCATTTT. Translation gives CASSVGGQPQHF.

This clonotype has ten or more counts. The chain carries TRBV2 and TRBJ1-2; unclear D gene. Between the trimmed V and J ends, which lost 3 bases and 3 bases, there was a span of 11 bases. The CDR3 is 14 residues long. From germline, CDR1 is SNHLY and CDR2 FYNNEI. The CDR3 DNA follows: TGTGCCAGCAGTGAGGGAGGGAACCACTATGGCTACACCTTC. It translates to CASSEGGNHYGYTF.

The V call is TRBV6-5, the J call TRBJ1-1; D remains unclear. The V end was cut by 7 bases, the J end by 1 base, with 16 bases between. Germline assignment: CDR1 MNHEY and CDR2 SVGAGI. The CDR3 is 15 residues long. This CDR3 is CASTPSGTENTEAFF. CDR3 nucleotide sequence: TGTGCCAGCACTCCGTCAGGTACTGAGAACACTGAAGCTTTCTTT.

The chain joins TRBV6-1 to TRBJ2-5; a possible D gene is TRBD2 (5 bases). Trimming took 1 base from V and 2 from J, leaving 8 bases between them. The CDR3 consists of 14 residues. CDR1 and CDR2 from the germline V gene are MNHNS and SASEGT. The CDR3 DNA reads TGTGCCAGCAGTGAAGGGGGAGAGCAAGAGACCCAGTACTTC. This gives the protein CASSEGGEQETQYF.

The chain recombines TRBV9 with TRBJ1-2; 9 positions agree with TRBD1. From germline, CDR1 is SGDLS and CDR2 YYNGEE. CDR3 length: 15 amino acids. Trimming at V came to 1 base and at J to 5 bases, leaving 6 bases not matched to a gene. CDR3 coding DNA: TGTGCCAGCAGCGTACAATCGGGGACAGGGTATGGCTACACCTTC. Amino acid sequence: CASSVQSGTGYGYTF.